The source of this T cell receptor (beta chain) is a study of spatial heterogeneity in lung cancer. Study overall: Among detected sequences, beta-chain ones consistently exceeded alpha-chain ones in number. Within raw reads, each unique TCR and UMI combination appeared on average more than ten times. Study findings and constraints: Among blood samples, ubiquitous expanded tumor TCRs appeared more at resection than at follow-up.

The germline V gene encodes CDR1 LNHNV and CDR2 YYDKDF (reference sequence). This CDR3 spans 14 amino acids. Trimming cost V 3 bases and J 0 bases; bases outside gene matches: 2. The time point denotes: sample taken at primary tumor resection. Without sorting, whole RNA was sequenced from tumor, nontumor lung or frozen PBMC. TCRdb independently ran MiXCR on the 5' RACE reads; one entry per CDR3 protein. The table shows 20,000 to 25,000 distinct CDR3 sequences, with roughly 4.2% occurring only once. In this sample, this clonotype turned up a few times. Its target is not known. This TCR was sampled from a male donor with early-stage non-small cell lung cancer. The sample here was PBMCs, taken at surgery. The chain links TRBV15 to TRBJ2-7; 7 bases line up with TRBD1. CDR3 sequence reads: CATSRGQRSYEQYF. CDR3 bases: TGTGCCACCAGCAGGGGACAGCGCTCCTACGAGCAGTACTTC.